This T cell receptor (beta chain) was captured by sequencing in a study of technical replicates of blood from four donors. The CDR3 length is 17 residues. Looked up from germline, CDR1 is LNHDA and CDR2 is SQIVND (reference sequence). The ends lost 3 bases at V and 1 base at J; junction bases unmatched: 7. Using immunoSEQ multiplex PCR, the repertoire was profiled, and TCRdb retains in-frame clones only, with some absent. The table has approximately 87,000 clones, about 95% seen once. The sequencing input was T cells isolated from PBMCs. The V gene is TRBV19, the J gene TRBJ2-1; TRBD2 matches at 9 bases. The sequence was obtained from a human donor in good health. In nucleotides, the CDR3 is TGTGCCAGTAGTATCGGCTTAGCGGGAGCGTCCTACAATGAGCAGTTCTTC. It yields the protein CASSIGLAGASYNEQFF.